Below are 2 T cell receptor beta chains sequenced from a single sample in a study of CD8 T cells in ankylosing spondylitis. Study findings and constraints: Seemingly distinctive of ankylosing spondylitis blood was a TCR beta motif formed by eight highly homologous variants.

TCRdb fed the 5' RACE reads into MiXCR, producing one record per CDR3 protein. The sample consists of hundreds of thousands of distinct CDR3 sequences, about 10% of them appearing once. These receptors' antigens are unknown. Sequencing was performed on blood, either unsorted or a sorted T cell fraction (not recorded which). These receptors were obtained from a male donor with ankylosing spondylitis.

This clonotype has a count of ten or more. This CDR3 is CASSLLRSTDTQYF. The CDR3 nucleotides read TGTGCCAGCAGCTTACTGAGGAGCACAGATACGCAGTATTTT. V usage is TRBV7-2 and J usage is TRBJ2-3; no firm D call. The germline CDR1 and CDR2 sequences are SGHTA and FQGNSA. V was pared by 2 bases and J by 0 bases, with 6 bases between. This CDR3 comprises 14 residues.

This clonotype appeared a few times. The chain combines TRBV12-3 or TRBV12-4 with TRBJ2-3; 12 bases are shared with TRBD2. V shed 3 bases, J shed 0 bases, and the junction held 13 bases outside the gene matches. This CDR3 has 20 residues. As DNA, the CDR3 is TGTGCCAGCAGTTTCAGATTTTGGCTAGCGGGAGGGCCGAGCACAGATACGCAGTATTTT. This codes for CASSFRFWLAGGPSTDTQYF.